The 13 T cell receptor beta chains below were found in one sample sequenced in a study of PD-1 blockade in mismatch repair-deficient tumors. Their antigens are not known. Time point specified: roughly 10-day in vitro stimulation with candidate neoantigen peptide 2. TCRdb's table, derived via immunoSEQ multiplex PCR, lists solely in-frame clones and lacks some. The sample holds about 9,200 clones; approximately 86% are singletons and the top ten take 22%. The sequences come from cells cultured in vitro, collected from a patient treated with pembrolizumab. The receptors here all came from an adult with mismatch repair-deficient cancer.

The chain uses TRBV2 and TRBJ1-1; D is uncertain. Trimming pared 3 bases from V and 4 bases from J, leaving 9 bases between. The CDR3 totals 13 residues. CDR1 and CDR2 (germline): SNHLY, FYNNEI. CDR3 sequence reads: CASSDYRSTEAFF. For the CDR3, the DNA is TGTGCCAGCAGTGATTATAGGAGCACTGAAGCTTTCTTT.

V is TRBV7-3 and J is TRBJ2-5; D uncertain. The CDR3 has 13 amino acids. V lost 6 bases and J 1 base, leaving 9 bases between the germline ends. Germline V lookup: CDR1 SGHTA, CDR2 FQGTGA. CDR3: CASSSQIQETQYF. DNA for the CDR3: TGTGCCAGCAGTAGTCAGATCCAAGAGACCCAGTACTTC.

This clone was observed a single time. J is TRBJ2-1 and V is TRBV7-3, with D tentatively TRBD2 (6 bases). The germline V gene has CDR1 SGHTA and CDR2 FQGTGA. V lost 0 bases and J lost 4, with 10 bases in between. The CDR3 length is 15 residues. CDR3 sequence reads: CASSLTGGVYNEQFF. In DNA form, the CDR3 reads TGTGCCAGCAGCTTAACGGGCGGGGTTTACAATGAGCAGTTCTTC.

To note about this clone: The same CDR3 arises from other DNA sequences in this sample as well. The DNA of the CDR3 is TGTGCCAGCAGCTTAACAGGGGGGGACACTGAAGCTTTCTTT. As protein: CASSLTGGDTEAFF. This rearrangement joins TRBV7-3 to TRBJ1-1; TRBD1 might be the D (6 bases). The CDR3 runs to 14 residues. V gave up 0 bases and J gave up 3 bases, with 8 bases separating them. Germline values: CDR1 SGHTA, CDR2 FQGTGA.

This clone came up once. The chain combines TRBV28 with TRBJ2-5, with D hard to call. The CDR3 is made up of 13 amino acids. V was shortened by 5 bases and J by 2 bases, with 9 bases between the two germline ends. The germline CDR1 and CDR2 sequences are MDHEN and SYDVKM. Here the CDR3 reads CASSLGLQETQYF. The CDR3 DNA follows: TGTGCCAGCAGTCTCGGGCTTCAAGAGACCCAGTACTTC.

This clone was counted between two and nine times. The CDR3 sequence is CASSAPDGNYEQYF. DNA of the CDR3: TGTGCCAGCAGCGCCCCAGACGGGAACTACGAGCAGTACTTC. V gene TRBV9 combines with J gene TRBJ2-7; D may be TRBD2 (5 bases). V shed 3 bases and J shed 3 bases, with 13 bases lying between them. Looked up from germline, CDR1 is SGDLS and CDR2 is YYNGEE. This CDR3 comprises 14 residues.

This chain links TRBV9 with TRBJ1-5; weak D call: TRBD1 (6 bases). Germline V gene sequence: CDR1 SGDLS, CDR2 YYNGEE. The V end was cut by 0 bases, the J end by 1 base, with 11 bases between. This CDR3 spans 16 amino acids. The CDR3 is CASSVGGAESNQPQHF. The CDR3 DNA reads TGTGCCAGCAGCGTAGGGGGGGCCGAGAGCAATCAGCCCCAGCATTTT.

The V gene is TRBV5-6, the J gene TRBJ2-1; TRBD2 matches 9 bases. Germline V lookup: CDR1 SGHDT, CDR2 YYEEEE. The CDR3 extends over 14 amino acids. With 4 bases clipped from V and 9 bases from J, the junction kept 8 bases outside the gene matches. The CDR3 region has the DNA TGTGCCAGCAGCCAGCCGGTAGCGGGAGTTGAGCAGTTCTTC. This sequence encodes CASSQPVAGVEQFF.

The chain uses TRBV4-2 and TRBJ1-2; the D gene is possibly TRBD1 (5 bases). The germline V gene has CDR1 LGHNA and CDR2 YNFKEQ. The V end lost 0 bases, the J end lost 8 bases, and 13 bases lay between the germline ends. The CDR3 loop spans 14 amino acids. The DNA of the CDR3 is TGTGCCAGCAGCCAAGACAGGGATTTTGGAGGCTACACCTTC. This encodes CASSQDRDFGGYTF.

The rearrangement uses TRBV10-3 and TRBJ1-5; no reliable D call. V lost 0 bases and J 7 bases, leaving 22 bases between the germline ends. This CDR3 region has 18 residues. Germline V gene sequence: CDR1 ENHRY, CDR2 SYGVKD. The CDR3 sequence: CAISESPGGWGMWQPQHF. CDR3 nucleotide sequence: TGTGCCATCAGTGAGTCCCCGGGAGGATGGGGAATGTGGCAGCCCCAGCATTTT.

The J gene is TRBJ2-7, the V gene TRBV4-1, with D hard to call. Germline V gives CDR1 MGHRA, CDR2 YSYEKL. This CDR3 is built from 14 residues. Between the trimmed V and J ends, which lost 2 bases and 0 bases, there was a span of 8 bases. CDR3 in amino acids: CASSQRTASYEQYF. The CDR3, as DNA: TGCGCCAGCAGCCAACGAACAGCCTCCTACGAGCAGTACTTC.

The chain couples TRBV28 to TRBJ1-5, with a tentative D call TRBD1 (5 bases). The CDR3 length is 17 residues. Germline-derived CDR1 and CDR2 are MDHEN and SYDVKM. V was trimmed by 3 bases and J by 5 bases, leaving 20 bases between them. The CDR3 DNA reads TGTGCCAGCAGTTTCTCTCTCGCTTACAGGAAGGATCAGCCCCAGCATTTT. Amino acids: CASSFSLAYRKDQPQHF.

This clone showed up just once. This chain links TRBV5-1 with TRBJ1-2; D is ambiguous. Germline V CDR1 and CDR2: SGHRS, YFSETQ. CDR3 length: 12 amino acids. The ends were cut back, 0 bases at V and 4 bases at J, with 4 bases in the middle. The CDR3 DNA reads TGCGCCAGCAGCTTGGAGGGCTATGGCTACACCTTC. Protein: CASSLEGYGYTF.